Presented here are 6 T cell receptor beta chains from one specimen sequenced in a study of T cells of healthy individuals. MiXCR was run by TCRdb on the 5' RACE reads, yielding one entry per CDR3 protein. The sample has 53,000 or so distinct CDR3 sequences; about 14% are singletons. These receptors were taken from a human donor in good health.

This clonotype was picked up many times. This rearrangement joins TRBV5-1 to TRBJ2-7; 9 bases are a match to TRBD1. Germline CDR1 reads SGHRS; CDR2 reads YFSETQ. J lost 4 bases, V lost 2 bases, and 4 bases had no gene match. This CDR3 spans 14 amino acids. The CDR3 coding sequence is TGCGCCAGCAGCTTCGGACAGGGGTTGTACGAGCAGTACTTC. It codes for CASSFGQGLYEQYF.

This clonotype was counted at least ten times. This chain connects TRBV6-2 or TRBV6-3 to TRBJ1-5; D gene uncertain. V was shortened by 10 bases and J by 2 bases, with 9 bases between the two germline ends. Germline CDR1 and CDR2: MNHEY and SVGEGT. The CDR3 consists of 12 residues. The CDR3 loop is CATRRGNQPQHF. In nucleotides, the CDR3 is TGTGCCACCAGAAGGGGCAATCAGCCCCAGCATTTT.

This clonotype was seen more than once but under ten times. The chain uses TRBV29-1 and TRBJ2-1, with 7 positions matching TRBD1. The CDR3 loop spans 13 amino acids. With V trimmed by 4 bases and J by 8 bases, 8 bases remained unmatched. Germline values: CDR1 SQVTM, CDR2 ANQGSEA. The CDR3 here is CSVGKTGSDEQFF. The CDR3 bases are TGCAGCGTTGGGAAGACAGGGAGCGATGAGCAGTTCTTC.

J is TRBJ2-7 and V is TRBV7-2, with 9 nucleotides matching TRBD2. V lost 5 bases to trimming and J lost 4 bases; unmatched junction nucleotides: 12. This CDR3 comprises 16 residues. From germline, CDR1 is SGHTA and CDR2 FQGNSA. This CDR3 is CASSPYSSGTQYEQYF. In DNA, the CDR3 is TGTGCCAGCAGCCCTTATTCTAGCGGGACACAATACGAGCAGTACTTC.

The chain combines TRBV2 with TRBJ1-5; the D is unclear. CDR3 length equals 14 residues. From germline, CDR1 is SNHLY and CDR2 FYNNEI. The V gene lost 3 bases and the J gene lost 2 bases, with 8 bases spanning the gap. The CDR3 DNA reads TGTGCCAGCAGTGACACCGCGGGCAATCAGCCCCAGCATTTT. The encoded protein is CASSDTAGNQPQHF. Full variable domain (remainder filled in from reference TRBV2 and TRBJ1-5): EPEVTQTPSHQVTQMGQEVILRCVPISNHLYFYWYRQILGQKVEFLVSFYNNEISEKSEIFDDQFSVERPDGSNFTLKIRSTKLEDSAMYFCASSDTAGNQPQHFGDGTRLSIL.

The J gene is TRBJ2-5, the V gene TRBV27; D gene unclear. CDR3 length: 13 residues. The ends were cut back, 6 bases at V and 4 bases at J, with 12 bases in the middle. The germline V gene encodes CDR1 MNHEY and CDR2 SMNVEV (reference sequence). Here the CDR3 DNA reads TGTGCCAGCAGACGAAACCGTGCAGAGACCCAGTACTTC. Protein product: CASRRNRAETQYF.